A selection of T cell receptor beta chains follows, all from one sample in a study of blood T cell repertoires in COVID-19. Only in-frame clones appear in the TCRdb table, and some are missing; sequencing was by immunoSEQ multiplex PCR. The sample holds about 80,000 clones, 85% seen once. Sample: peripheral blood. The receptors come from a man in his fifties or sixties with COVID-19, enrolled during active disease. CDR3s include the opening cysteine and the closing phenylalanine or tryptophan. The D gene is left open where the match is weak. Rows give clone size only sometimes, using once, few, many, or a class for an expanded clone.

v_call	d_call	clone_size	j_call	cdr3_nt	cdr3_aa
TRBV7-2	.	once	TRBJ1-2	TGTGCCAGCAGCCAGAACAGCTTAGCTAACTATGGCTACACCTTC	CASSQNSLANYGYTF
TRBV5-1	TRBD1	.	TRBJ1-5	TGCGCCAGCAGCTTGGGACAGGGGCAGCCCCAGCATTTT	CASSLGQGQPQHF
TRBV6-6	TRBD2	once	TRBJ2-7	TGTGCCAGCAGAATAGCGGGAGGGTACGAGCAGTACTTC	CASRIAGGYEQYF
TRBV19	TRBD2	.	TRBJ2-5	TGTGCCAGTAGTACGGGACTAGCGAGCCAAGAGACCCAGTACTTC	CASSTGLASQETQYF
TRBV4-3	.	.	TRBJ1-6	TGCGCCAGCAGTCTTGAGGATTCCTATAATTCACCCCTCCACTTT	CASSLEDSYNSPLHF
TRBV15	.	once	TRBJ1-1	TGTGCCACCAGCAGTGGGGGTGGAGGGATGGGGAGGGGTGAAGCTTTCTTT	CATSSGGGGMGRGEAFF
TRBV6-5	TRBD1	few	TRBJ2-7	TGTGCCAGCAGTAGGGGGACAGACCTCTACGAGCAGTACTTC	CASSRGTDLYEQYF
TRBV5-8	TRBD1	few	TRBJ1-5	TGTGCCAGCAGCTTATTTCGGGGGACAGGGAAGGGCAATCAGCCCCAGCATTTT	CASSLFRGTGKGNQPQHF
TRBV6-5	TRBD2	.	TRBJ2-1	TGTGCCAGCACCCCACTGGCGGGAGGGCCGGATGAGCAGTTCTTC	CASTPLAGGPDEQFF
TRBV27	.	once	TRBJ1-4	TGTGCCAGCAGACGGGGGGATTTGGAAAAACTGTTTTTT	CASRRGDLEKLFF
TRBV11-1	TRBD1	.	TRBJ2-7	TGTGCCAGCAGCCCCTCGGGGACAGCTGACTACGAGCAGTACTTC	CASSPSGTADYEQYF
TRBV24-1	.	.	TRBJ2-3	TGTGCCACCAGTGATTCATCGACAGTCTTCACAGATACGCAGTATTTT	CATSDSSTVFTDTQYF
TRBV2	.	.	TRBJ2-7	TGTGCCAGCACACAGGAATCTCACGAGCAGTACTTC	CASTQESHEQYF
TRBV6-5	.	.	TRBJ2-1	TGTGCCAGCAGTTACTCGGGCAGCCACAATGAGCAGTTCTTC	CASSYSGSHNEQFF
TRBV7-2	TRBD1	once	TRBJ1-2	TGTGCCAGCAGCTTGGACCCCGGGGCGCCCCCCAGGGGGTATGGCTACACCTTC	CASSLDPGAPPRGYGYTF
TRBV3-1/TRBV3-2	TRBD2	.	TRBJ2-7	TGTGCCAGCAGCTCCCCAATTGCGGGGGGGGGCGAGCAGTACTTC	CASSSPIAGGGEQYF
TRBV30	.	.	TRBJ1-4	TGTGCCTGGAGTGTGGGCTTTGGTGAAAAACTGTTTTTT	CAWSVGFGEKLFF
TRBV11-2	.	few	TRBJ1-1	TGTGCCAGCAGCTTCCGCGACACTGAAGCTTTCTTT	CASSFRDTEAFF
TRBV5-5	TRBD2	.	TRBJ2-7	TGTGCCAGCAGCTTGGTGGCTAGCGGACGCTACGAGCAGTACTTC	CASSLVASGRYEQYF
TRBV6-5	.	.	TRBJ1-6	TGTGCCAGCAGTTATCTCGGCAGGGGTAATTCACCCCTCCACTTT	CASSYLGRGNSPLHF
TRBV28	.	.	TRBJ1-5	TGTGCCAGCAGTCCACCAGTGGGTGAGGCCCAGCATTTT	CASSPPVGEAQHF
TRBV18	TRBD1	.	TRBJ1-4	TGTGCCAGCTCTCCCGACAGGGGAAATGAAAAACTGTTTTTT	CASSPDRGNEKLFF
TRBV7-2	TRBD1	.	TRBJ2-7	TGTGCCAGCAGCTCCGGGACAGGCTACGAGCAGTACTTC	CASSSGTGYEQYF
TRBV28	TRBD1	.	TRBJ2-5	TGTGCCAGCAGATCGACCGGGACAGGGGGCAGCGGGCTGTACTTC	CASRSTGTGGSGLYF
TRBV7-9	.	.	TRBJ2-7	TGTGCCAGCAGCCTGGGACAAAAAAGCTACGAGCAGTACTTC	CASSLGQKSYEQYF
TRBV6-6	.	.	TRBJ2-4	TGTGCCAGCAGTCCCCTAGGTGGCGGCAAAAACATTCAGTACTTC	CASSPLGGGKNIQYF
TRBV15	TRBD2	few	TRBJ2-5	TGTGCCACCAGCAGACTAGCGGGAGAGACCCAGTACTTC	CATSRLAGETQYF
TRBV15	.	.	TRBJ2-7	TGTGCCACCAGCAGAGATAGGTCGGGTTACGAGCAGTACTTC	CATSRDRSGYEQYF
TRBV30	.	.	TRBJ1-4	TGTGCCTGGAGGCAGGAAAGGGGTGAAAAACTGTTTTTT	CAWRQERGEKLFF